This T cell receptor (beta chain) was profiled in a study of cytotoxic CD8 clonotypes in ibrutinib-treated CLL. About the research overall: Mean yields were 255,043 productive templates and over 85,000 productive rearrangements per sample.

Cryopreserved PBMCs yielded around 2.1 micrograms of genomic DNA for TCR beta libraries. Germline V gene lookup returns CDR1 SEHNR and CDR2 FQNEAQ (reference sequence). The V gene lost 5 bases and the J gene lost 1 base, with 8 bases spanning the gap. The CDR3 contains 14 residues. This clone was seen a handful of times. The antigen is not known. General study findings and limits: Clonality was higher at baseline than in age-matched healthy donors and tracked circulating CD8+ T-cell counts. Public clonotypes proved infrequent, and on treatment they shrank or remained steady.

The assay was immunoSEQ multiplex PCR, and TCRdb's table has in-frame clones only and misses some. The data hold tens of thousands of clones, with approximately 87% observed a single time. Here the sequenced sample was PBMCs, taken after 24 months of ibrutinib treatment. J is TRBJ2-2 and V is TRBV7-9; D may match TRBD1 or TRBD2 (5 bases each). The sequence came from a human donor with chronic lymphocytic leukemia. For the CDR3, the DNA is TGTGCCAGCAGCCGGGACGTGAACACCGGGGAGCTGTTTTTT. Protein: CASSRDVNTGELFF.